The clone carrying this TCR beta chain was seen more than once but under ten times. Its matching antigen is unknown. A single base separates this from a much larger clone, so it may be a read error. This specimen comes from a study of T cells in Graves' hyperthyroidism and ophthalmopathy. From RNA transcripts, TCR beta CDR3 regions were amplified. Using the HTBI primer set, a first-round RT-PCR was run on the TCR CDR3. TCRdb analysed the multiplex PCR reads with MiXCR anew, one entry per CDR3 protein. Counted here are hundreds of thousands of distinct CDR3 sequences, less than 20% occurring once; the ten biggest clones make up roughly 8%. Study-level results: Ophthalmopathy was distinguished from stable hyperthyroidism by 13 V-J signatures.

Hyperthyroidism patients were newly diagnosed, had disease duration under 2 months, and were aged 18 to 65 years. Fresh peripheral blood, around 9.3 ml, was the source of the PBMCs. Sequenced sample: blood. The receptor was derived from a woman between 18 and 30 years old with Graves' hyperthyroidism.

The CDR3 sequence is CSARADGNQPQHF. The CDR3 coding sequence is TGCAGTGCTAGAGCGGACGGCAATCAGCCCCAGCATTTT. V is TRBV20-1 and J is TRBJ1-5; D unresolved. Germline CDR1 DFQATT, CDR2 SNEGSKA (reference sequence). V lost 1 base and J 2 bases, leaving 6 bases between the germline ends. The CDR3 is 13 residues long.